The 26 T cell receptor beta chains below come from one sample, sequenced in a study of breast tumors, draining lymph nodes, adjacent tissues (dated by TCRdb to the mid-2010s). Library prep was done by multiplex PCR. The instrument was an Illumina HiSeq 2000. Using fastp at Q25 and MiXCR, TCRdb reprocessed the public reads and kept productive beta chains. Rows merge per CDR3 protein into single entries with the most common DNA and genes. This sample comprises 120,000 to 150,000 distinct CDR3 sequences, less than 35% of them detected only once. The leading ten clones occupy around 2.5% of the sample. Lymph node samples were obtained from the axillary draining lymph nodes of breast cancer patients. The sequenced sample was axillary lymph node tissue. Source of these receptors: a female donor with breast cancer. Some clones in this sample may be carry-over from other donors' samples.

In its sample, this clonotype was seen a few times. V and J are TRBV28 and TRBJ1-5; D perhaps matches TRBD1 (6 bases). The CDR3 has 13 amino acids. The ends were cut back, 7 bases at V and 5 bases at J, with 12 bases in the middle. Germline V lookup: CDR1 MDHEN, CDR2 SYDVKM. The CDR3 loop reads CASTANRDQPQHF. Written as DNA, the CDR3 is TGTGCCAGCACTGCAAACAGGGATCAGCCCCAGCATTTT. The full variable domain, its missing parts supplied by reference TRBV28 and TRBJ1-5, is DVKVTQSSRYLVKRTGEKVFLECVQDMDHENMFWYRQDPGLGLRLIYFSYDVKMKEKGDIPEGYSVSREKKERFSLILESASTNQTSMYLCASTANRDQPQHFGDGTRLSIL.

This clonotype was counted many times. This chain uses TRBV2 with TRBJ2-7, with no clear D. This CDR3 region has 16 residues. Germline values: CDR1 SNHLY, CDR2 FYNNEI. Trimming pared 0 bases from V and 4 bases from J, leaving 16 bases between. This chain's CDR3 is CASSEAMTQNGYEQYF. The CDR3 DNA is TGTGCCAGCAGTGAAGCCATGACTCAAAACGGGTACGAGCAGTACTTC.

There are a few counts of this clonotype. A single base separates this from a much larger clone, so it may be a read error. The chain joins TRBV20-1 to TRBJ1-2; tentative D call: TRBD1 (6 bases). The CDR3 is 12 amino acids. The V gene's germline CDR1 is DFQATT and CDR2 SNEGSKA (reference sequence). CDR3 sequence reads: CSATTGNYGSTF. CDR3 sequence (DNA): TGCAGTGCAACAACAGGGAACTATGGCTCCACCTTC.

At least ten counts were recorded for this clonotype. J is TRBJ2-6 and V is TRBV10-3, with TRBD2 identical over 7 bases. There are 14 residues in the CDR3. Per the germline V gene, CDR1 is ENHRY and CDR2 is SYGVKD. J was trimmed by 5 bases and V by 5 bases; bases with no gene match: 3. CDR3 sequence (DNA): TGTGCCATCAGTAAAGGGACTAGGGCCAACGTCCTGACTTTC. This translates into CAISKGTRANVLTF.

The V and J genes are TRBV18 and TRBJ1-5, with TRBD1 matching over 9 bases. CDR1 KGHSH and CDR2 LQKENI come from the germline V gene. This CDR3 contains 16 residues. Trimming took 4 bases from V and 11 from J; bases not matched to a gene: 15. CDR3 sequence: CASSLLPGQGQETQHF. The CDR3 nucleotides read TGTGCCAGCTCACTCCTCCCGGGACAGGGACAAGAGACCCAGCATTTT.

This clonotype has at least ten counts. The CDR3 region is CASSHRGSGNTIYF. The CDR3 DNA is TGTGCCAGCAGCCACAGGGGGTCCGGAAACACCATATATTTT. This chain joins TRBV11-2 and TRBJ1-3; TRBD1 matches 8 bases. Trimming removed 5 bases from V and 4 bases from J; junction bases left unmatched: 4. Germline lookup yields CDR1 SGHAT and CDR2 FQNNGV. The CDR3 has 14 residues.

This clonotype was observed at least ten times. The chain employs TRBV3-1 and TRBJ2-1, with D maybe TRBD2 (5 bases). V dropped 0 bases and J dropped 6 bases, with 15 bases sitting between them. This CDR3 is built from 16 residues. CDR1 and CDR2 from the germline V gene are LGHDT and YNNKEL (reference sequence). As DNA, the CDR3 is TGTGCCAGCAGCCAAGACTGGGGAAGCGGTCGCAATGAGCAGTTCTTC. Its translation is CASSQDWGSGRNEQFF.

This clonotype was counted at least ten times. J is TRBJ1-5 and V is TRBV19; D gene unclear. The V gene's germline CDR1 is LNHDA and CDR2 SQIVND (reference sequence). This CDR3 comprises 15 residues. The V and J ends lost 7 bases and 4 bases respectively, with 17 bases between them. CDR3 sequence: CASKRDGQRNQPQHF. DNA for the CDR3: TGTGCCAGTAAGCGGGATGGGCAGCGGAATCAGCCCCAGCATTTT.

The chain carries TRBV19 and TRBJ1-1; D might be TRBD1 (5 bases). V was shortened by 2 bases and J by 0 bases, with 19 bases between the two germline ends. The CDR3 runs to 18 residues. Per the germline V gene, CDR1 is LNHDA and CDR2 is SQIVND (reference sequence). The CDR3 is CASSIMAGGVGMNTEAFF. The CDR3, as DNA: TGTGCCAGTAGTATAATGGCGGGGGGGGTCGGCATGAACACTGAAGCTTTCTTT.

This clonotype has a count of ten or more. The chain carries TRBV30 and TRBJ2-3, with TRBD1 matching over 10 bases. The CDR3 spans 14 residues. Germline CDR1 and CDR2: GTSNPN and SVGIG (reference sequence). J was trimmed by 4 bases and V by 3 bases; bases with no gene match: 4. Here the CDR3 reads CAWSGGQGPDTQYF. The CDR3 DNA reads TGTGCCTGGAGCGGGGGACAGGGGCCAGATACGCAGTATTTT.

The sample holds many counts of this clonotype. The rearrangement links TRBV19 to TRBJ2-7, with a weak D call TRBD2 (5 bases). Germline-derived CDR1 and CDR2 are LNHDA and SQIVND (reference sequence). The CDR3 runs to 15 residues. V was pared by 5 bases and J by 3 bases, with 17 bases between. CDR3 residues: CASSAQLGANYEQYF. The DNA for the CDR3 is TGTGCCAGTAGTGCCCAATTGGGAGCAAACTACGAGCAGTACTTC.

At least ten counts were recorded for this clonotype. The chain employs TRBV3-1 and TRBJ1-2; tentatively, D is TRBD1 (5 bases). Trimming removed 0 bases from V and 8 bases from J, with 16 bases in between. In germline, CDR1 is LGHDT, CDR2 YNNKEL (reference sequence). CDR3 length equals 15 residues. For the CDR3, the DNA is TGTGCCAGCAGCCAAGATTTGGCCAGGGAAAGGGGCTACACCTTC. Translating it yields CASSQDLARERGYTF.

The rearrangement links TRBV19 to TRBJ1-1, with TRBD1 matching over 7 bases. The CDR3 spans 15 residues. After removal of 1 base from V and 1 base from J, the junction contained 3 bases not matched to a gene. The germline CDR1 and CDR2 sequences are LNHDA and SQIVND (reference sequence). CDR3 amino acids: CASSIGSGGNTEAFF. DNA for the CDR3: TGTGCCAGTAGTATAGGCTCAGGGGGGAACACTGAAGCTTTCTTT.

This clonotype was found many times. The rearrangement links TRBV2 to TRBJ1-5; no definite D call. Germline CDR1 and CDR2: SNHLY and FYNNEI. The CDR3 length is 15 residues. V dropped 6 bases and J dropped 5 bases, with 17 bases sitting between them. The CDR3 region is CASRLRESGDQPQHF. The CDR3 nucleotides read TGTGCCAGCAGGCTCCGGGAAAGCGGTGATCAGCCCCAGCATTTT.

A note on this clonotype: Just one base apart from a much larger clone, this may be a read error. This chain links TRBV6-2 or TRBV6-3 with TRBJ2-3; D not resolved. Germline V CDR1 and CDR2: MNHEY, SVGEGT. Trimming took 5 bases from V and 8 from J, leaving 11 bases between them. The CDR3 runs 12 residues. CDR3 coding DNA: TGTGCCAGCAGTCCCCACAGAGGTACGCAGTATTTT. Translation gives CASSPHRGTQYF.

In its sample, this clonotype was seen once. This chain joins TRBV5-1 and TRBJ1-2, with D tentatively TRBD1 (6 bases). CDR3 length: 13 amino acids. CDR1 is SGHRS and CDR2 is YFSETQ in the germline V gene. This chain's CDR3 is CVGSLRGQSGYTF. The CDR3, as DNA: TGCGTCGGCAGCTTGAGGGGACAATCCGGCTACACCTTC.

This chain uses TRBV24-1 with TRBJ2-2; 8 bases match TRBD1. This CDR3 is built from 14 residues. Trimming took 8 bases from V and 4 from J; bases not matched to a gene: 5. Germline V lookup: CDR1 KGHDR, CDR2 SFDVKD. CDR3 nucleotides: TGTGCCACCAAGGACAGGGATTCCACCGGGGAGCTGTTTTTT. This encodes CATKDRDSTGELFF.

Points on this clonotype: A clone one base away is much larger, so this may be a read error. J is TRBJ2-5 and V is TRBV11-1; the D is unclear. Germline CDR1 SGHAT, CDR2 FQDESV (reference sequence). This CDR3 has 11 amino acids. This chain's CDR3 is CASRFQESQYF. In nucleotides, the CDR3 is TGTGCCAGCAGGTTCCAAGAGTCCCAGTACTTC.

This clonotype was detected many times. The rearrangement links TRBV4-2 to TRBJ2-2, with 7 bases identical to TRBD2. This CDR3 spans 22 amino acids. With 4 bases clipped from V and 0 bases from J, the junction kept 23 bases outside the gene matches. Germline V CDR1 and CDR2: LGHNA, YNFKEQ. Here the CDR3 reads CASSRKLRDYVWGIANTGELFF. The CDR3 nucleotides read TGTGCCAGCAGCCGAAAACTCCGGGACTACGTTTGGGGCATCGCGAACACCGGGGAGCTGTTTTTT.

This clonotype was observed at least ten times. This may be a read error: a much more frequent sequence differs by one nucleotide. The J gene is TRBJ1-6, the V gene TRBV12-3 or TRBV12-4, with D unresolved. The CDR3 has 15 residues. Between the trimmed V and J ends, which lost 6 bases and 4 bases, there was a span of 13 bases. The CDR3 region has the DNA TGTGCCAGCAGGAACTCGGACCCGTATAATTCACCCCTCCACTTT. As protein: CASRNSDPYNSPLHF.

This clonotype was detected a few times. V gene TRBV30 combines with J gene TRBJ2-2, with TRBD1 identical over 7 bases. The CDR3 loop spans 14 amino acids. V was pared by 4 bases and J by 2 bases, with 4 bases of the junction left unmatched. Germline CDR1 GTSNPN, CDR2 SVGIG (reference sequence). Here the CDR3 DNA reads TGTGCCTGGATAAAGGGGGCTAACACCGGGGAGCTGTTTTTT. It translates to CAWIKGANTGELFF.

This clonotype was counted many times. The V and J genes are TRBV20-1 and TRBJ2-5, with 14 nucleotides matching TRBD2. The CDR3 spans 14 residues. V dropped 2 bases and J dropped 13; count of bases not matched to a gene: 9. CDR1 and CDR2 from the germline V gene are DFQATT and SNEGSKA (reference sequence). The CDR3 region is CSARLGTSGGRVYF. DNA of the CDR3: TGCAGTGCTAGATTAGGGACTAGCGGGGGCAGGGTGTACTTC.

As concerns this clonotype: A much larger clone lies a single base off, so this may be a read error. This sequence joins TRBV6-6 and TRBJ2-3; possibly TRBD2 for D (5 bases). The ends were cut back, 7 bases at V and 3 bases at J, with 20 bases in the middle. The germline gives CDR1 MNHNY, CDR2 SVGAGI (reference sequence). The CDR3 is made up of 16 amino acids. CDR3 residues: CASTSSVRGMTDTQYF. The CDR3 coding sequence is TGTGCCAGCACCAGCTCCGTCCGGGGTATGACAGATACGCAGTATTTT.

There are many counts of this clonotype. The chain uses TRBV2 and TRBJ2-5; D possibly corresponds to TRBD2 (7 bases). The germline V gene has CDR1 SNHLY and CDR2 FYNNEI. The CDR3 consists of 16 residues. V lost 3 bases and J lost 5, with 19 bases in between. The CDR3: CASSDRGGGNSETQYF. In DNA form, the CDR3 reads TGTGCCAGCAGTGATAGGGGAGGGGGTAACTCTGAGACCCAGTACTTC. The variable domain in full, completed from reference TRBV2 and TRBJ2-5, reads EPEVTQTPSHQVTQMGQEVILRCVPISNHLYFYWYRQILGQKVEFLVSFYNNEISEKSEIFDDQFSVERPDGSNFTLKIRSTKLEDSAMYFCASSDRGGGNSETQYFGPGTRLLVL.

This clonotype has ten or more counts. The chain joins TRBV6-5 to TRBJ2-5; TRBD2 might be the D (5 bases). Per the germline V gene, CDR1 is MNHEY and CDR2 is SVGAGI. There are 14 residues in the CDR3. V was pared by 6 bases and J by 3 bases, with 14 bases between. DNA for the CDR3: TGTGCCAGCAGCCCCCCCCGGGAAGAAGAGACCCAGTACTTC. As protein: CASSPPREEETQYF.

The chain is built from TRBV2 and TRBJ2-3, with TRBD1 as a possible D gene (5 bases). The germline V gene encodes CDR1 SNHLY and CDR2 FYNNEI. V was cut by 6 bases and J by 3 bases, with 16 bases left in between. The length of the CDR3 is 15 residues. The CDR3 loop is CASRKGGAWTDTQYF. CDR3 bases: TGTGCCAGCAGAAAGGGTGGGGCGTGGACAGATACGCAGTATTTT. Supplemented by reference TRBV2 and TRBJ2-3, the full variable domain reads EPEVTQTPSHQVTQMGQEVILRCVPISNHLYFYWYRQILGQKVEFLVSFYNNEISEKSEIFDDQFSVERPDGSNFTLKIRSTKLEDSAMYFCASRKGGAWTDTQYFGPGTRLTVL.